Below are 5 T cell receptor beta chains sequenced from a single sample in a study of cytomegalovirus exposure and HLA in healthy donors. The PCR used 60 Vbeta and 13 Jbeta primers. Libraries were prepared by immunoSEQ multiplex PCR; TCRdb keeps only in-frame clonotypes and omits some of them. The sample lists 100,000 to 150,000 clones, 65% to 90% seen once, with about 0.7% in the top ten. Sequencing used PBMCs. These TCRs come from a young man in good health and CMV-seronegative.

V is TRBV19 and J is TRBJ1-2, with unresolved D. The CDR3 totals 18 residues. The V and J ends lost 5 bases and 3 bases respectively, with 25 bases between them. Germline V gene data show CDR1 as LNHDA and CDR2 as SQIVND (reference sequence). CDR3 in amino acids: CASSVENPRRGRYYGYTF. The CDR3, as DNA: TGTGCCAGTAGTGTTGAAAATCCAAGGAGAGGTCGATACTATGGCTACACCTTC.

V gene TRBV6-1 combines with J gene TRBJ2-7, with D possibly being TRBD1 (6 bases). CDR1 and CDR2 (germline): MNHNS, SASEGT. Between the trimmed V and J ends, which lost 6 bases and 2 bases, there was a span of 17 bases. The CDR3 is 15 residues long. As DNA, the CDR3 is TGTGCCAGCAGCGGCCCCGGGACAACCCCCTACGAGCAGTACTTC. Its translation is CASSGPGTTPYEQYF.

The chain carries TRBV11-3 and TRBJ1-5; D remains unclear. Germline CDR1 SGHNT, CDR2 YENEEA. Trimming removed 4 bases at V and 0 bases at J, with 7 bases between. This CDR3 region has 14 residues. DNA for the CDR3: TGTGCCAGCAGCTCCGGGGATAGCAATCAGCCCCAGCATTTT. This codes for CASSSGDSNQPQHF.

The rearrangement uses TRBV9 and TRBJ1-2; 8 nucleotides line up with TRBD1. This CDR3 has 16 amino acids. The J segment lost 2 bases and the V segment lost 4 bases, leaving 10 bases of the junction unmatched. CDR1 SGDLS and CDR2 YYNGEE come from the germline V gene. CDR3 in amino acids: CASSPRQGQTNYGYTF. The CDR3 region has the DNA TGTGCCAGCAGCCCTCGACAGGGGCAAACGAACTATGGCTACACCTTC.

The V gene is TRBV10-3, the J gene TRBJ2-5, with 7 bases matching TRBD2. Germline values: CDR1 ENHRY, CDR2 SYGVKD. Trimming took 7 bases from V and 4 from J; bases not matched to a gene: 9. The CDR3 length is 14 residues. In nucleotides, the CDR3 is TGTGCCATCAAAGTGGGGGGGGGACGAGAGACCCAGTACTTC. Encoded protein: CAIKVGGGRETQYF.